This T cell receptor beta chain emerged from a study of identical twins. This clonotype was seen a few times. The V and J ends lost 6 bases and 2 bases respectively, with 14 bases between them. The CDR3 contains 15 residues. TCRdb called the 5' RACE reads again in MiXCR, with one record for every CDR3 protein. The sample lists just over 500,000 distinct CDR3 sequences, about 20% occurring once. This sample also belongs to another study, concerning T cells expressing NK-cell markers.

The chain joins TRBV12-3 or TRBV12-4 to TRBJ1-5; D is unresolved. The TCR was taken from a woman between 18 and 30 years old in good health. Sequencing was done on a sample of CD4+ T cells sorted from blood. CDR3: CASSFIGGGNQPQHF. CDR3 DNA sequence: TGTGCCAGCAGCTTCATTGGCGGCGGCAATCAGCCCCAGCATTTT.